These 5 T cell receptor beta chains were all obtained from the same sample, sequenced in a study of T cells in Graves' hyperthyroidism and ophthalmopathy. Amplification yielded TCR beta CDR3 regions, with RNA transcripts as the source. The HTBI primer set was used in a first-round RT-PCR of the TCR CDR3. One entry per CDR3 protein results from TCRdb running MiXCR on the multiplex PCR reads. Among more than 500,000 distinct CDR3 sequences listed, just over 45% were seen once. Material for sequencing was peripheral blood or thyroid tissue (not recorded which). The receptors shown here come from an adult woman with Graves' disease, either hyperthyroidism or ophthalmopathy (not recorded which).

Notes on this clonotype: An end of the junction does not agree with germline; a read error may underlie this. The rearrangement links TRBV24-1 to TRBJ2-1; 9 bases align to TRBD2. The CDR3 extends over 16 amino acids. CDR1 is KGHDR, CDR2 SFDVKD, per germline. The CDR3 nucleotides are TGTGCCAGCAGTGATAGCGGGGGAGGGCCTTACGATGAGCAGTTCTTC. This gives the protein CASSDSGGGPYDEQFF.

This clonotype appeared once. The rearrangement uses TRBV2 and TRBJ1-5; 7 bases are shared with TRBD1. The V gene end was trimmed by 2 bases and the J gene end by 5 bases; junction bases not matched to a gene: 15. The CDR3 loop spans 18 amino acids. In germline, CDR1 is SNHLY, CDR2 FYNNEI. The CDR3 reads CASSELSAGGTAYQPQHF. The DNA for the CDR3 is TGTGCCAGCAGTGAACTATCGGCAGGGGGGACAGCTTATCAGCCCCAGCATTTT.

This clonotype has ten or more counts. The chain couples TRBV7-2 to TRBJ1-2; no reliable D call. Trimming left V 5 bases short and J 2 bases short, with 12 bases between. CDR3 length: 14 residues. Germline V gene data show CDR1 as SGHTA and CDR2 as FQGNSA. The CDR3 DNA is TGTGCCAGCAGCCCGCGGAACCTAAACTATGGCTACACCTTC. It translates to CASSPRNLNYGYTF.

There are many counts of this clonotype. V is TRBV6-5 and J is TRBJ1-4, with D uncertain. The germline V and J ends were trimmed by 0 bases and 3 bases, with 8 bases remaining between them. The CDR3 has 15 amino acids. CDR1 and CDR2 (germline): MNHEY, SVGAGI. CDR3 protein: CASSYSRSSNEKLFF. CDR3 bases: TGTGCCAGCAGTTACTCACGTTCCTCTAATGAAAAACTGTTTTTT.

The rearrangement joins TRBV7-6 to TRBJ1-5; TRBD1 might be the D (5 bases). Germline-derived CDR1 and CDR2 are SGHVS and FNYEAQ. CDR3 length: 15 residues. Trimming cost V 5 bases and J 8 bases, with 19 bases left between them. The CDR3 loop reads CASSPGLAVGEPQHF. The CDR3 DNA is TGTGCCAGCAGCCCGGGACTAGCGGTCGGGGAGCCCCAGCATTTT.